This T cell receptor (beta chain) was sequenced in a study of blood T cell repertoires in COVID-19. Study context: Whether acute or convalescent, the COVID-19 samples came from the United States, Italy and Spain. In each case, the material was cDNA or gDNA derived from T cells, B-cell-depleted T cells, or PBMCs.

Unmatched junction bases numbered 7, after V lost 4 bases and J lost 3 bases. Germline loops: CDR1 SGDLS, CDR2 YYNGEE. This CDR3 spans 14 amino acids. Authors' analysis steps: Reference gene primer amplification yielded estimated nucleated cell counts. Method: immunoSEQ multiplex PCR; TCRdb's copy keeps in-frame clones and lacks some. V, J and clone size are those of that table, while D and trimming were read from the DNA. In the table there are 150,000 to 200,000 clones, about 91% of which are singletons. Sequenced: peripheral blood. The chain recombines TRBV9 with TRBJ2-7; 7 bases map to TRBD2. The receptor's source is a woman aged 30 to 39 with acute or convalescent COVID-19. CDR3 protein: CASSIQAGNYEQYF. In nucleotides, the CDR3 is TGTGCCAGCAGCATCCAAGCGGGGAACTACGAGCAGTACTTC. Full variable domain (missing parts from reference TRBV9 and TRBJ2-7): DSGVTQTPKHLITATGQRVTLRCSPRSGDLSVYWYQQSLDQGLQFLIQYYNGEERAKGNILERFSAQQFPDLHSELNLSSLELGDSALYFCASSIQAGNYEQYFGPGTRLTVT.